Following are 30 T cell receptor beta chains from one sample sequenced in a study of blood T cells in healthy people across ages (dated by TCRdb to between 2014 and 2017). Library preparation used 5' RACE. This sample was sequenced with an Illumina HiSeq 2500. A second PCR of about 6 to 12 cycles was run with a J-beta primer mix and a sample-barcoded 5' primer. The public reads were reanalyzed by TCRdb: fastp trimming at Q25, MiXCR alignment, in-frame beta chains only. Every distinct CDR3 protein forms one entry, paired with its most common genes and DNA. In all, the sample holds about 930,000 distinct CDR3 sequences, and 25% to 30% of those were seen once. The top ten clonotypes cover roughly 10% of the sample. These data also formed part of another study, on T cells of mothers and their children.

The specimen was blood. All receptors come from a woman aged 40-49 years in good health.

For this clonotype: A much larger clone lies one base from this, so it may be a read error. J is TRBJ2-4 and V is TRBV20-1, with D uncertain. The end of the DNA fits TRBJ2-7 better, so the J call may be wrong. Germline values: CDR1 DFQATT, CDR2 SNEGSKA (reference sequence). This CDR3 contains 11 residues. CDR3 nucleotides: TGCAGGGCTAGTCAACCAGCCGAGCAGTACTTC. The encoded protein is CRASQPAEQYF.

V is TRBV6-1 and J is TRBJ1-5; D is ambiguous. The V gene lost 2 bases and the J gene lost 4 bases, with 9 bases spanning the gap. CDR1 is MNHNS, CDR2 SASEGT, per germline. The CDR3 totals 14 residues. This chain's CDR3 is CASSEYVGNQPQHF. The CDR3 DNA reads TGTGCCAGCAGTGAATATGTGGGGAATCAGCCCCAGCATTTT.

This clonotype has more than one count but fewer than ten. The chain has TRBV5-1 and TRBJ2-1, with 9 bases fitting TRBD2. Germline V gene sequence: CDR1 SGHRS, CDR2 YFSETQ. V dropped 0 bases and J dropped 7; count of bases not matched to a gene: 5. This CDR3 contains 15 residues. CDR3 bases: TGCGCCAGCAGCTTGGATGGCGGGGGGGGAAATGAGCAGTTCTTC. Encoded protein: CASSLDGGGGNEQFF.

V and J are TRBV7-2 and TRBJ2-7; D is possibly TRBD1 (6 bases). The CDR3 is 15 residues long. Trimming shortened V by 6 bases and J by 7 bases, and 22 bases separated the two germline ends. Germline CDR1 SGHTA, CDR2 FQGNSA. CDR3 loop: CASSGYLGAGNEQYF. Here the CDR3 DNA reads TGTGCCAGCAGTGGTTACTTGGGGGCGGGCAATGAGCAGTACTTC.

The sample holds many counts of this clonotype. This chain joins TRBV20-1 and TRBJ2-7, with TRBD1 identical over 7 bases. Trimming removed 1 base from V and 6 bases from J; junction bases left unmatched: 6. The CDR3 runs 13 residues. The germline V gene has CDR1 DFQATT and CDR2 SNEGSKA (reference sequence). This CDR3 reads CSARGLGGFEQYF. The CDR3, as DNA: TGCAGTGCTAGAGGGCTAGGGGGCTTCGAGCAGTACTTC.

This clonotype has just a few counts. V usage is TRBV12-3 or TRBV12-4 and J usage is TRBJ2-3; 7 bases align to TRBD2. V lost 4 bases, J lost 6 bases, and 7 bases stayed unmatched. The CDR3 is made up of 14 amino acids. CDR3 nucleotides: TGTGCCAGCAGTTCCCCTTCGGGAGGCGATACGCAGTATTTT. Its translation is CASSSPSGGDTQYF.

This clonotype has a handful of counts. The chain has TRBV3-1 and TRBJ1-2; TRBD1 matches 7 bases. The CDR3 length is 14 residues. After removal of 4 bases from V and 4 bases from J, the junction contained 6 bases not matched to a gene. CDR1 is LGHDT and CDR2 is YNNKEL in the germline V gene (reference sequence). The CDR3 nucleotides are TGTGCCAGCAGCCCAAAGACAGGGCCCTATGGCTACACCTTC. Its protein product is CASSPKTGPYGYTF.

This sequence joins TRBV5-1 and TRBJ1-6; no clear D. V lost 2 bases, J lost 18 bases, and 12 bases lay in between. The germline V gene encodes CDR1 SGHRS and CDR2 YFSETQ. The CDR3 consists of 11 residues. The CDR3 reads CASSFDTIPHF. CDR3 DNA: TGCGCCAGCAGCTTTGACACCATCCCCCACTTT. The variable domain in full, with the rest retrieved from reference TRBV5-1 and TRBJ1-6, is KAGVTQTPRYLIKTRGQQVTLSCSPISGHRSVSWYQQTPGQGLQFLFEYFSETQRNKGNFPGRFSGRQFSNSRSEMNVSTLELGDSALYLCASSFDTIPHFGNGTRLTVT.

The V gene is TRBV28, the J gene TRBJ1-1; D remains ambiguous. The CDR3 runs 13 residues. Per germline, CDR1 MDHEN and CDR2 SYDVKM. Trimming left V 7 bases short and J 5 bases short, with 14 bases between. CDR3 sequence: CASTPLLLTEAFF. The CDR3 region has the DNA TGTGCCAGCACCCCCCTCCTTTTAACTGAAGCTTTCTTT.

The chain uses TRBV28 and TRBJ2-5; 9 nucleotides line up with TRBD2. This CDR3 spans 16 amino acids. The junction had 7 bases not matched to a gene; V was cut back by 1 base and J by 4 bases. From germline, CDR1 is MDHEN and CDR2 SYDVKM. DNA of the CDR3: TGTGCCAGCAGTTTATATGCGGGGGGGCAGATAGAGACCCAGTACTTC. Its translation: CASSLYAGGQIETQYF.

The chain combines TRBV27 with TRBJ2-4; 10 nucleotides align to TRBD2. Germline CDR1 is MNHEY and CDR2 is SMNVEV (reference sequence). With 5 bases clipped from V and 0 bases from J, the junction kept 7 bases outside the gene matches. This CDR3 comprises 17 residues. The CDR3 DNA reads TGTGCCAGCAGTCACACTAGCGGGGTCATAGCCAAAAACATTCAGTACTTC. It encodes CASSHTSGVIAKNIQYF.

This clonotype has more than one count but fewer than ten. The V gene is TRBV6-1, the J gene TRBJ1-2; D is unclear. Germline CDR1 reads MNHNS; CDR2 reads SASEGT. V was cut by 3 bases and J by 4 bases, with 18 bases left in between. The CDR3 spans 16 residues. Here the CDR3 DNA reads TGTGCCAGCAGTGAGGGGTCTGGGTCGTCCCCCTATGGCTACACCTTC. Translating gives CASSEGSGSSPYGYTF.

In its sample, this clonotype was seen a few times. This chain connects TRBV29-1 to TRBJ1-1, with no clear D. The V gene lost 4 bases and the J gene lost 2 bases, with 11 bases spanning the gap. Germline-derived CDR1 and CDR2 are SQVTM and ANQGSEA. The CDR3 covers 13 residues. The CDR3 loop reads CSVADGLNTEAFF. CDR3 bases: TGCAGCGTTGCGGACGGACTAAACACTGAAGCTTTCTTT.

The chain couples TRBV3-1 to TRBJ1-6, with 9 bases matching TRBD1. CDR3 size: 15 residues. Germline trimming cut 4 bases from V and 9 bases from J; bases unmatched to any gene: 7. Germline CDR1 reads LGHDT; CDR2 reads YNNKEL (reference sequence). This CDR3 is CASSRGQGSTSPLHF. The CDR3 nucleotides read TGTGCCAGCAGCCGGGGACAGGGATCGACTTCACCCCTCCACTTT. Variable domain in full (rest from reference TRBV3-1 and TRBJ1-6): DTAVSQTPKYLVTQMGNDKSIKCEQNLGHDTMYWYKQDSKKFLKIMFSYNNKELIINETVPNRFSPKSPDKAHLNLHINSLELGDSAVYFCASSRGQGSTSPLHFGNGTRLTVT.

This clonotype occurred many times. The V and J genes are TRBV7-9 and TRBJ2-7; D could derive from TRBD1 or TRBD2 (5 bases each). The CDR3 covers 12 residues. CDR1 is SEHNR, CDR2 FQNEAQ, per germline (reference sequence). Trimming took off 4 bases at V and 11 bases at J, with 15 bases between the two ends. The CDR3 DNA reads TGTGCCAGCAGCTCGGGGTCAGGGTCAAAGTACTTC. This codes for CASSSGSGSKYF.

In this sample, this clonotype turned up many times. The V gene is TRBV29-1, the J gene TRBJ2-7; 9 nucleotides line up with TRBD1. V dropped 6 bases and J dropped 5; count of bases not matched to a gene: 11. CDR1 is SQVTM and CDR2 is ANQGSEA in the germline V gene. The CDR3 length is 14 residues. CDR3 region: CSVELGTGRNEQYF. Here the CDR3 DNA reads TGCAGCGTCGAACTAGGGACAGGGCGTAACGAGCAGTACTTC.

Regarding this clonotype: With a much larger clone just one base away, this may be a read error. The chain couples TRBV20-1 to TRBJ1-1; TRBD1 might be the D (6 bases). Trimming shortened V by 0 bases and J by 6 bases, and 14 bases separated the two germline ends. This CDR3 has 14 residues. Germline V CDR1 and CDR2: DFQATT, SNEGSKA (reference sequence). The CDR3 coding sequence is TGCAGTGCTAGAGATCAGGGGTGGTTCGCTGAAGCTTTCTTT. Its translation is CSARDQGWFAEAFF.

This clonotype has at least ten counts. The V gene is TRBV28, the J gene TRBJ2-7; D perhaps matches TRBD2 (5 bases). Germline V gene sequence: CDR1 MDHEN, CDR2 SYDVKM. V was shortened by 8 bases and J by 4 bases, with 12 bases between the two germline ends. The CDR3 is 12 amino acids. CDR3 amino acids: CASGLLGYEQYF. Here the CDR3 DNA reads TGTGCCAGCGGACTCCTGGGGTACGAGCAGTACTTC.

The rearrangement uses TRBV28 and TRBJ1-5; D perhaps matches TRBD1 (5 bases). Germline V lookup: CDR1 MDHEN, CDR2 SYDVKM. CDR3 length: 14 residues. Between the trimmed V and J ends, which lost 2 bases and 7 bases, there was a span of 12 bases. DNA for the CDR3: TGTGCCAGCAGTTTAGGGGCAGGGAAGCAGCCCCAGCATTTT. Residues: CASSLGAGKQPQHF.

This clonotype was found a few times. This sequence joins TRBV28 and TRBJ2-3; D is possibly TRBD2 (5 bases). This CDR3 comprises 14 residues. From germline, CDR1 is MDHEN and CDR2 SYDVKM. The V gene lost 6 bases and the J gene lost 2 bases, with 12 bases spanning the gap. The CDR3 coding sequence is TGTGCCAGCAGAGGAGGTCAGGCCACAGATACGCAGTATTTT. It yields the protein CASRGGQATDTQYF.

This clonotype was observed at least ten times. The CDR3: CASFYGGTGELFF. In DNA form, the CDR3 reads TGTGCCAGCTTTTACGGGGGGACCGGGGAGCTGTTTTTT. The chain carries TRBV12-3 or TRBV12-4 and TRBJ2-2, with 7 bases aligning to TRBD2. Unmatched junction bases numbered 5, after V lost 8 bases and J lost 5 bases. The CDR3 runs 13 residues.

The V call is TRBV11-3, the J call TRBJ1-4; D is ambiguous. Trimming cost V 9 bases and J 2 bases, with 16 bases left between them. There are 15 residues in the CDR3. Germline lookup yields CDR1 SGHNT and CDR2 YENEEA. The CDR3 DNA follows: TGTGCCAGGATCGGACTTGTCCCCACTAATGAAAAACTGTTTTTT. Protein product: CARIGLVPTNEKLFF.

This clonotype was observed a handful of times. V gene TRBV4-3 combines with J gene TRBJ1-5; the match to TRBD1 covers 9 bases. The CDR3 has 15 amino acids. Germline lookup yields CDR1 LGHNA and CDR2 YSLEER. The ends lost 2 bases at V and 9 bases at J; junction bases unmatched: 8. For the CDR3, the DNA is TGCGCCAGCAGCCAACGGACAGGGGACCCCAGGCCCCAGCATTTT. Protein product: CASSQRTGDPRPQHF.

V gene TRBV4-1 combines with J gene TRBJ1-1; D is uncertain. The V end was cut by 4 bases, the J end by 1 base, with 10 bases between. The germline V gene encodes CDR1 MGHRA and CDR2 YSYEKL. The CDR3 loop spans 14 amino acids. CDR3 region: CASSRGFGNTEAFF. For the CDR3, the DNA is TGCGCCAGCAGCCGGGGATTTGGGAACACTGAAGCTTTCTTT.

Many counts were recorded for this clonotype. The chain uses TRBV5-1 and TRBJ2-5; 10 positions match TRBD2. Germline V gene lookup returns CDR1 SGHRS and CDR2 YFSETQ. V dropped 0 bases and J dropped 2; count of bases not matched to a gene: 1. The CDR3 contains 15 residues. DNA of the CDR3: TGCGCCAGCAGCTTGGGTAGCGGGAGGCAAGAGACCCAGTACTTC. As protein: CASSLGSGRQETQYF.

J is TRBJ2-1 and V is TRBV29-1, with no clear D. The CDR3 covers 12 residues. Germline loops: CDR1 SQVTM, CDR2 ANQGSEA. V was shortened by 3 bases and J by 6 bases, with 9 bases between the two germline ends. The chain's CDR3 is CSVDRQINEQFF. The CDR3 DNA reads as TGCAGCGTTGATCGGCAGATCAATGAGCAGTTCTTC.

This clonotype was seen repeatedly, ten times or more. The rearrangement uses TRBV27 and TRBJ2-7; 7 bases match TRBD1. V shed 3 bases, J shed 6 bases, and the junction held 17 bases outside the gene matches. The CDR3 consists of 17 residues. Germline V CDR1 and CDR2: MNHEY, SMNVEV (reference sequence). Here the CDR3 reads CASSLSPGQTEDREQYF. The DNA for the CDR3 is TGTGCCAGCAGTTTGTCCCCGGGACAGACAGAAGATCGCGAGCAGTACTTC.

This clonotype was recorded at least ten times. The rearrangement uses TRBV7-2 and TRBJ1-2; D unclear. The CDR3 length is 15 residues. V lost 1 base and J lost 3, with 12 bases in between. Germline V CDR1 and CDR2: SGHTA, FQGNSA. The CDR3 loop reads CASSLDSGGYYGYTF. The CDR3, as DNA: TGTGCCAGCAGCTTAGATAGCGGCGGATACTATGGCTACACCTTC.

The V call is TRBV6-2 or TRBV6-3, the J call TRBJ2-1; a possible D gene is TRBD2 (6 bases). This CDR3 spans 15 amino acids. Trimming left V 8 bases short and J 7 bases short, with 21 bases between. CDR1 is MNHEY and CDR2 is SVGEGT in the germline V gene. The CDR3 DNA sequence: TGTGCCAGCCTCGGGAGACTCCTTAGGCAAAATGAGCAGTTCTTC. As protein: CASLGRLLRQNEQFF.

This clonotype was seen ten or more times. The chain combines TRBV9 with TRBJ2-5, with a possible D match to TRBD2 (6 bases). CDR1 and CDR2 from the germline V gene are SGDLS and YYNGEE. With 3 bases removed from V and 2 bases from J, the gap between germline ends came to 8 bases. The CDR3 is 13 amino acids. The CDR3 sequence: CASSGGLQETQYF. The CDR3 nucleotides read TGTGCCAGCAGCGGGGGACTTCAAGAGACCCAGTACTTC.